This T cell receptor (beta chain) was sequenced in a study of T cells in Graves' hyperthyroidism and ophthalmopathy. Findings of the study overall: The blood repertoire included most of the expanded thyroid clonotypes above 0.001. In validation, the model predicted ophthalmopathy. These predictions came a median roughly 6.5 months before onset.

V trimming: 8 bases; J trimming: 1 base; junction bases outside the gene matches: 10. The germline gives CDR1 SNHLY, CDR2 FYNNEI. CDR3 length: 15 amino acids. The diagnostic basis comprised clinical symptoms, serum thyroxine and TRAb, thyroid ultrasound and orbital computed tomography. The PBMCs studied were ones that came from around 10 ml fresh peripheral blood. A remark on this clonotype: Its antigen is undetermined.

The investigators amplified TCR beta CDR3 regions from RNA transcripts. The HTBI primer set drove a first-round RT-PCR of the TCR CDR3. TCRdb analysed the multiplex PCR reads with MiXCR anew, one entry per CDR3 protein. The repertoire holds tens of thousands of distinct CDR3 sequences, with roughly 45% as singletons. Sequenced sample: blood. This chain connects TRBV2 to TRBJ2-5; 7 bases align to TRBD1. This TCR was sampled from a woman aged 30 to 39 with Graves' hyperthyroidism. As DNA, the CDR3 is TGTGCCAGCGCCTTAACCAGGGGGACCCAAGAGACCCAGTACTTC. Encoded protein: CASALTRGTQETQYF. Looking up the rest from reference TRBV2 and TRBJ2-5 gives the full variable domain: EPEVTQTPSHQVTQMGQEVILRCVPISNHLYFYWYRQILGQKVEFLVSFYNNEISEKSEIFDDQFSVERPDGSNFTLKIRSTKLEDSAMYFCASALTRGTQETQYFGPGTRLLVL.